Listed below are T cell receptor beta chains from one sample, sequenced in a study of cytomegalovirus exposure and HLA in healthy donors. Produced via immunoSEQ multiplex PCR; TCRdb's table is partial and in-frame only. The repertoire consists of roughly 200,000 clones, with approximately 78% occurring once and the leading ten covering 1% to 1.5%. The sequencing sample was made of PBMCs. The receptor set was obtained from a woman aged 25 to 39 in good health and CMV-seronegative. CDR3s include the opening cysteine and the closing phenylalanine or tryptophan. A D gene is named only where the DNA matches it firmly.

TRBJ1-1 | TRBD1 | TRBV28 | CASRPMGQMNTEAFF
TRBJ1-6 | TRBD1 | TRBV15 | CATSRRDSSSPLHF
TRBJ1-1 | TRBD1 | TRBV10-3 | CAINGDRNTEAFF
TRBJ1-1 | TRBD1 | TRBV10-3 | CAISEKGQGSSEAFF
TRBJ1-6 | NA | TRBV5-1 | CASSLAGNSPLHF
TRBJ2-7 | TRBD2 | TRBV9 | CASSVASSGSYEQYF
TRBJ1-1 | NA | TRBV6-1 | CASSLWGGNTEAFF
TRBJ2-1 | TRBD2 | TRBV28 | CAGGGNEQFF
TRBJ1-2 | TRBD1 | TRBV19 | CASSLTGGAYGYTF
TRBJ2-4 | NA | TRBV13 | CASSFGVAKNIQYF
TRBJ2-1 | NA | TRBV7-2 | CASSAGRQSYNEQFF
TRBJ1-1 | NA | TRBV6-6 | CASRLQGMNTEAFF
TRBJ1-4 | NA | TRBV6-6 | CASRALNEKLFF